This TCR beta chain was captured in a study of Ad26.COV2.S vaccination and SARS-CoV-2 variants. Study context: The study gave Ad26.COV2.S intramuscularly, once or twice 56 days apart. Study results and caveats: Analyses of TCR breadth and depth may have underestimated total T cell responses. Measurement of non-spike TCR breadth gave similar results in vaccine and placebo recipients.

The protocol was immunoSEQ multiplex PCR, while the TCRdb copy is restricted to in-frame clones and leaves out a portion. This table has roughly 500,000 clones, about 91% appearing once. Points on this clone: Antigen unknown.

Treatment given: 19 received Ad26.COV2.S at low or high dose, single or two shots; 5 received placebo; per-sample allocation not given. Sampling was performed 63 days after the first vaccine or placebo injection. Participants' vaccine, an Ad26 vector, delivered Wuhan-strain SARS-CoV-2 spike. Germline CDR1 reads ENHRY; CDR2 reads SYGVKD. V was cut by 6 bases and J by 4 bases, with 21 bases left in between. The CDR3 contains 16 residues. This chain uses TRBV10-3 with TRBJ1-2; D unclear. The receptor's source is a person between 18 and 60 years old who received the Ad26.COV2.S COVID-19 vaccine or a placebo. Sequenced here: peripheral blood, sampled in a trial of Ad26.COV2.S vaccine versus placebo. As DNA, the CDR3 is TGTGCCATCAGGATGGAAGTGACGACCGTTTTCTATGGCTACACCTTC. This sequence encodes CAIRMEVTTVFYGYTF.